These 2 T cell receptor beta chains originate from one sample sequenced in a study of blood T cells in healthy people across ages. A second PCR, run for about 7 to 11 cycles, used a sample-barcoded 5' primer plus a J-beta primer mix. TCRdb reprocessed the 5' RACE reads with MiXCR, giving one entry per CDR3 protein. The top ten clones hold 30% to 35% of a sample with about 680,000 distinct CDR3 sequences, over 45% of them seen once. The sequencing sample was made of blood. The receptors were gathered from a woman aged 55 to 70 in good health.

The chain couples TRBV11-2 to TRBJ2-7, with a possible D match to TRBD2 (6 bases). V was trimmed by 5 bases and J by 3 bases, leaving 26 bases between them. This CDR3 spans 18 amino acids. CDR1 SGHAT and CDR2 FQNNGV come from the germline V gene. CDR3 sequence (DNA): TGTGCCAGCAGCCTGAGGCCCCGGGAGCCTCAAAAATTCTACGAGCAGTACTTC. Its translation is CASSLRPREPQKFYEQYF.

The rearrangement links TRBV5-1 to TRBJ2-3; 7 bases agree with TRBD1. Germline V lookup: CDR1 SGHRS, CDR2 YFSETQ. J lost 0 bases, V lost 3 bases, and 10 bases had no gene match. The CDR3 is 17 residues long. DNA for the CDR3: TGCGCCAGCAGCTGGGAGCCACAGGGGCCGAGCACAGATACGCAGTATTTT. It specifies CASSWEPQGPSTDTQYF.